Listed here are 3 T cell receptor beta chains from one sample, sequenced in a study of immune characterization of retroperitoneal liposarcoma. A single record per CDR3 protein comes from TCRdb applying MiXCR to the PCR reads. The sample carries about 19,000 distinct CDR3 sequences, approximately 40% recorded once. Sequencing was performed on blood. The receptors were sampled from a male donor with retroperitoneal liposarcoma.

This clonotype qualifies as medium-sized. The V and J genes are TRBV7-8 and TRBJ2-5, with D possibly called TRBD1 or TRBD2 (6 bases each). The J call may be faulty, since TRBJ2-7 better matches the DNA end. The CDR3 has 13 residues. CDR1 SGHVS and CDR2 FQNEAQ come from the germline V gene. DNA of the CDR3: TGTGCCAGCGCGGGACACCGTTCCTACGAGCAGTACTTC. This gives the protein CASAGHRSYEQYF.

The chain uses TRBV6-5 and TRBJ1-1; D is ambiguous. Trimming took 6 bases from V and 4 from J, leaving 9 bases between them. This CDR3 has 12 amino acids. CDR1 and CDR2 from the germline V gene are MNHEY and SVGAGI. CDR3 DNA: TGTGCCAGCAGCCACTTCGGCACTGAAGCTTTCTTT. It is translated as CASSHFGTEAFF.

V is TRBV11-3 and J is TRBJ2-7; 7 nucleotides agree with TRBD2. The germline CDR1 and CDR2 sequences are SGHNT and YENEEA. The length of the CDR3 is 18 residues. CDR3 sequence: CPNRPGAGEGTFSYEQYF. The CDR3 DNA follows: TGTCCCAACCGCCCCGGGGCGGGAGAAGGGACCTTCTCCTACGAGCAGTACTTC. Combining the CDR3 with reference TRBV11-3 and TRBJ2-7 gives the whole variable domain EAGVVQSPRYKIIEKKQPVAFWCNPISGHNTLYWYLQNLGQGPELLIRYENEEAVDDSQLPKDRFSAERLKGVDSTLKIQPAELGDSAVYLCPNRPGAGEGTFSYEQYFGPGTRLTVT.